This is a list of T cell receptor beta chains from one sample in a study of T cell repertoires in cytomegalovirus infection. One entry per CDR3 protein results from TCRdb running MiXCR on the reads. This repertoire shows 100,000 to 150,000 distinct CDR3 sequences, about 10% found once; its top ten account for roughly a tenth. The sequencing sample was made of PBMCs. The receptors were sampled from a human donor in good health (CMV status not recorded). Some clones in this sample may be carry-over from other donors' samples. Each CDR3 is given with its conserved first and last residue. The order of the fields is V gene, D gene, J gene, clone size, CDR3 protein, CDR3 DNA. A D gene is named only where the DNA matches it firmly. Clone sizes are given selectively: once, few, many, or a class where the clone is expanded.

>TRBV29-1|-|TRBJ1-1|-
CSVSGTLEAFF
TGCAGCGTGTCCGGGACACTTGAAGCTTTCTTT
>TRBV5-4|-|TRBJ2-1|few
CASSLGDILNNEQFF
TGTGCCAGCAGCTTGGGGGATATCCTGAACAATGAGCAGTTCTTC
>TRBV4-2|-|TRBJ2-7|many
CASSQDWRDSEQYF
TGTGCCAGCAGCCAAGATTGGCGGGACTCCGAGCAGTACTTC
>TRBV20-1|TRBD1|TRBJ1-2|few
CSARDGTVHYGYTF
TGCAGTGCCAGGGATGGGACAGTCCACTATGGCTACACCTTC
>TRBV24-1|-|TRBJ1-1|many
CATSDLQDMNTEAFF
TGTGCCACCAGTGATTTGCAGGATATGAACACTGAAGCTTTCTTT
>TRBV19|-|TRBJ1-5|many
CASSTWTPSNQPQHF
TGTGCCAGTAGTACGTGGACACCTAGCAATCAGCCCCAGCATTTT
>TRBV20-1|-|TRBJ1-5|few
CSASIRPGEPQHF
TGCAGTGCTAGTATCCGGCCCGGGGAGCCCCAGCATTTT
>TRBV2|-|TRBJ1-5|-
CASSEEYGSNQPQHF
TGTGCCAGCAGTGAAGAGTACGGTAGCAATCAGCCCCAGCATTTT
>TRBV4-1|-|TRBJ2-1|many
CASSHPPRRANEQFF
TGCGCCAGCAGCCACCCCCCAAGGCGGGCAAATGAGCAGTTCTTC
>TRBV6-1|-|TRBJ2-2|many
CASRIPFPNTGELFF
TGTGCCAGCAGGATACCGTTTCCGAACACCGGGGAGCTGTTTTTT
>TRBV20-1|-|TRBJ2-7|-
CSARDFGGPHPYEQYF
TGCAGTGCTAGAGATTTCGGAGGACCCCACCCCTACGAGCAGTACTTC
>TRBV28|TRBD1|TRBJ1-1|-
CASSLWEGTGGTEAFF
TGTGCCAGCAGTTTATGGGAGGGGACAGGGGGCACTGAAGCTTTCTTT
>TRBV2|TRBD2|TRBJ2-1|many
CASSQHLAGGPDEQFF
TGTGCCAGCAGTCAACACCTAGCGGGGGGGCCGGATGAGCAGTTCTTC
>TRBV29-1|TRBD1|TRBJ2-7|few
CSAKQGAYYEQYF
TGCAGCGCAAAACAGGGGGCCTACTACGAGCAGTACTTC
>TRBV3-1|TRBD2|TRBJ2-4|-
CASSQVVGLGDPTKNIQYF
TGTGCCAGCAGCCAAGTGGTTGGACTAGGAGACCCGACCAAAAACATTCAGTACTTC
>TRBV5-6|-|TRBJ2-7|many
CASSLGRLSYEQYF
TGTGCCAGCAGCTTGGGCAGGCTCTCCTACGAGCAGTACTTC
>TRBV3-1|-|TRBJ2-3|many
CASSQRYTDTQYF
TGTGCCAGCAGCCAAAGATACACAGATACGCAGTATTTT
>TRBV10-3|-|TRBJ2-1|many
CATSGASSYNEQFF
TGTGCCACATCCGGGGCCAGCTCCTACAATGAGCAGTTCTTC
>TRBV7-8|TRBD2|TRBJ2-3|many
CASSLAAGGGGTDTQYF
TGTGCCAGCAGCTTAGCGGCCGGCGGGGGGGGCACAGATACGCAGTATTTT
>TRBV11-2|-|TRBJ2-7|few
CASSTFRGTTNSYEQYF
TGTGCCAGCAGCACCTTCCGTGGGACAACGAACTCCTACGAGCAGTACTTC
>TRBV7-9|-|TRBJ2-7|many
CASSLDPSLEQYF
TGTGCCAGCAGCTTAGATCCTTCCCTCGAGCAGTACTTC
>TRBV7-8|TRBD2|TRBJ2-3|many
CASSRTGTRAQGDTQYF
TGTGCCAGCAGCCGAACCGGGACTAGGGCCCAAGGGGATACGCAGTATTTT
>TRBV28|-|TRBJ1-6|many
CASSLYRADSPLHF
TGTGCCAGCAGTTTATACAGAGCTGATTCACCCCTCCACTTT
>TRBV20-1|-|TRBJ2-5|few
CSATPGGQETQYF
TGCAGTGCTACTCCCGGGGGCCAAGAGACCCAGTACTTC
>TRBV24-1|-|TRBJ1-1|many
CATSDGAGMAFF
TGTGCCACCAGTGACGGCGCGGGCATGGCTTTCTTT
>TRBV7-3|-|TRBJ1-2|many
CASSLNGPADTRYTF
TGTGCCAGCAGCTTAAATGGTCCGGCAGACACTCGCTACACCTTC
>TRBV19|TRBD1|TRBJ1-2|many
CASRKTGDDGYTF
TGTGCCAGTAGAAAGACAGGGGACGATGGCTACACCTTC
>TRBV20-1|-|TRBJ2-5|-
CSAPFGGGTQYF
TGCAGTGCCCCGTTTGGGGGAGGGACCCAGTACTTC
>TRBV6-1|-|TRBJ1-1|many
CASRDTHEAFF
TGTGCCAGCAGGGACACCCATGAAGCTTTCTTT
>TRBV20-1|TRBD2|TRBJ2-2|many
CSASLLAGGRSGELFF
TGCAGTGCTAGCCTACTAGCGGGGGGGCGGTCCGGGGAGCTGTTTTTT
>TRBV7-6|-|TRBJ2-7|many
CASSYDSLGGEQYF
TGTGCCAGCAGCTATGACAGTTTGGGGGGAGAGCAGTACTTC
>TRBV7-9|-|TRBJ1-1|many
CASSFLSTEAFF
TGTGCCAGCAGCTTTTTGTCCACTGAAGCTTTCTTT
>TRBV2|-|TRBJ1-6|few
CASSAGMGSPLHF
TGTGCCAGCAGCGCGGGGATGGGCTCACCCCTCCACTTT
>TRBV20-1|TRBD2|TRBJ2-1|many
CSVLLAGKSSYNEQFF
TGCAGTGTTTTACTAGCGGGAAAGAGCTCCTACAATGAGCAGTTCTTC
>TRBV2|-|TRBJ2-1|-
CASSEAQGFWQFF
TGTGCCAGCAGTGAAGCGCAGGGGTTTTGGCAGTTCTTC
>TRBV29-1|-|TRBJ2-7|-
CSVAEGVYEQYF
TGCAGCGTTGCGGAAGGGGTCTACGAGCAGTACTTC
>TRBV7-3|-|TRBJ2-5|many
CASSSPGRTGARETQYF
TGTGCCAGCAGCTCCCCGGGACGGACGGGGGCCAGGGAGACCCAGTACTTC
>TRBV7-9|-|TRBJ1-1|many
CASSTSRSLSGAFF
TGTGCCAGCAGCACCTCCCGCAGTCTAAGCGGAGCTTTCTTT
>TRBV20-1|TRBD1|TRBJ1-1|many
CSVKTGGLIMNTEAFF
TGCAGTGTTAAGACAGGGGGCCTCATTATGAACACTGAAGCTTTCTTT
>TRBV7-6|-|TRBJ2-2|-
CASSLDPGGRELFF
TGTGCCAGCAGCTTAGATCCTGGTGGACGGGAGCTGTTTTTT
>TRBV28|-|TRBJ1-2|many
CASSLLGVSYGYTF
TGTGCCAGCAGTTTATTAGGGGTCTCGTATGGCTACACCTTC